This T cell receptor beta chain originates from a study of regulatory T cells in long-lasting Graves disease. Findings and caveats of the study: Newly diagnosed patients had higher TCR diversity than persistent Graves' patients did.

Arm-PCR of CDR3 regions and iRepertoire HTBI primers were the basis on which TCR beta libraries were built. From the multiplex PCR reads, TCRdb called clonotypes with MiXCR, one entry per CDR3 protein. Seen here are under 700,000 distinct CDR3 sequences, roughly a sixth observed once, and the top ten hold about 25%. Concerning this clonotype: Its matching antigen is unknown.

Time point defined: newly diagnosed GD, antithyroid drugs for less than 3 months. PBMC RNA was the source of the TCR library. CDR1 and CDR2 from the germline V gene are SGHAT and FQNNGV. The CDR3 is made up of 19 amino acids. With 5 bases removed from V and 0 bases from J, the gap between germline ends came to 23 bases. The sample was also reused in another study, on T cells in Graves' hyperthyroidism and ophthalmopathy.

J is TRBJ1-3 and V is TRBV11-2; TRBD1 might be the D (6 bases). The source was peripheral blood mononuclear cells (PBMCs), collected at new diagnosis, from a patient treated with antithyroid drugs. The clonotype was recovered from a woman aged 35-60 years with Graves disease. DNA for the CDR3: TGTGCCAGCAGCCCCCTCCTAAAACGGGACACCAACTCTGGAAACACCATATATTTT. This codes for CASSPLLKRDTNSGNTIYF.